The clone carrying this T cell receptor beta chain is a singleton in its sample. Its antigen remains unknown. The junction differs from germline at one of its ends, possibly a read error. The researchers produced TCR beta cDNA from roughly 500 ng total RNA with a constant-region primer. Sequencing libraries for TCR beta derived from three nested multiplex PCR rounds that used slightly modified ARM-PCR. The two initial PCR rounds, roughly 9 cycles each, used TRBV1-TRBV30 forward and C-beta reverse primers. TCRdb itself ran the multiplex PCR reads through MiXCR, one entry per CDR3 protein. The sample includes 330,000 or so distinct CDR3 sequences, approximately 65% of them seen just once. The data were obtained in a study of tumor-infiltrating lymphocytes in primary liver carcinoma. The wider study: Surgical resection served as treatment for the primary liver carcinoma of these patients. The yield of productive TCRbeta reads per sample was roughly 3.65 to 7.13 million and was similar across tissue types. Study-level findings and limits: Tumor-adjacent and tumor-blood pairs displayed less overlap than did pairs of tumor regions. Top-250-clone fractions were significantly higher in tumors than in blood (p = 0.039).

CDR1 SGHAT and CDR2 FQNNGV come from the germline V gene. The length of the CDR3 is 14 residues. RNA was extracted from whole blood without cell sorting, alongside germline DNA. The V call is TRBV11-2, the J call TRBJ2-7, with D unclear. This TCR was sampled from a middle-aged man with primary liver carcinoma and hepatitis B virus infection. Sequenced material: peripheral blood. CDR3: CASSFHFGSYERYF. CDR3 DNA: TGTGCCAGCAGCTTCCATTTCGGATCTTACGAGCGGTACTTC.